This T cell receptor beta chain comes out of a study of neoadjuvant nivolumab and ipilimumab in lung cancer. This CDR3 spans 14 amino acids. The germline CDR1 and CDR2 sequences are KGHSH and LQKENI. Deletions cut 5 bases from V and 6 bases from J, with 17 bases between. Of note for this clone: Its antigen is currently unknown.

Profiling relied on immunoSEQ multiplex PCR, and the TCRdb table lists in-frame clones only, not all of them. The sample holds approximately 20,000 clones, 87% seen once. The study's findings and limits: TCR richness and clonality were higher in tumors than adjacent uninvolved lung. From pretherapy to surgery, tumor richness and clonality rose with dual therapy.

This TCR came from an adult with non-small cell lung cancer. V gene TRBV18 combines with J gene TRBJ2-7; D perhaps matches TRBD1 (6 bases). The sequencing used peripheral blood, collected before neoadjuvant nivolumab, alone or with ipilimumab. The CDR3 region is CASSSMRTGSEQYF. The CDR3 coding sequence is TGTGCCAGCTCATCGATGCGCACAGGGAGCGAGCAGTACTTC.